The 4 T cell receptor beta chains reported below all come from one sample, sequenced in a study of blood T cell repertoires in COVID-19. Generated by immunoSEQ multiplex PCR, the TCRdb table keeps only in-frame clones and is missing some. The sample shows roughly 300,000 clones, 85% of them seen only once. The sequenced sample consisted of peripheral blood. The receptors here all came from a human donor in a cohort sampled during active COVID-19.

The chain couples TRBV19 to TRBJ2-7; 7 nucleotides align to TRBD2. The junction had 16 bases not matched to a gene; V was cut back by 6 bases and J by 5 bases. The CDR3 runs 16 residues. Germline loops: CDR1 LNHDA, CDR2 SQIVND (reference sequence). CDR3: CASSPLVGGKRNEQYF. The CDR3, as DNA: TGTGCCAGTAGCCCACTCGTGGGAGGGAAAAGAAACGAGCAGTACTTC.

The chain is built from TRBV6-6 and TRBJ2-3, with 9 bases lining up with TRBD2. Per the germline V gene, CDR1 is MNHNY and CDR2 is SVGAGI (reference sequence). This CDR3 is 17 amino acids long. J lost 2 bases, V lost 5 bases, and 11 bases had no gene match. The CDR3 DNA is TGTGCCAGCAGTCACGGGCCTAGCGGGGTTATCACAGATACGCAGTATTTT. Its translation is CASSHGPSGVITDTQYF.

The J gene is TRBJ2-3, the V gene TRBV7-9, with 9 bases identical to TRBD1. The CDR3 consists of 14 residues. Per germline, CDR1 SEHNR and CDR2 FQNEAQ (reference sequence). The J segment lost 0 bases and the V segment lost 6 bases, leaving 1 base of the junction unmatched. CDR3 amino acids: CASRGQGSTDTQYF. The CDR3 DNA reads TGTGCCAGCAGGGGACAGGGAAGCACAGATACGCAGTATTTT. The entire variable domain, with the rest obtained from reference TRBV7-9 and TRBJ2-3, is as follows: DTGVSQNPRHKITKRGQNVTFRCDPISEHNRLYWYRQTLGQGPEFLTYFQNEAQLEKSRLLSDRFSAERPKGSFSTLEIQRTEQGDSAMYLCASRGQGSTDTQYFGPGTRLTVL.

In its sample, this clone was seen a few times. The chain combines TRBV18 with TRBJ2-7; TRBD1 aligns across 11 bases. Germline CDR1 KGHSH, CDR2 LQKENI. This CDR3 has 18 residues. The V and J ends lost 3 bases and 1 base, in that order; junction bases with no gene match: 11. The CDR3 DNA sequence: TGTGCCAGCTCACCCATAGGGACAGGGGGAATAAAGTCCTACGAGCAGTACTTC. Amino acids: CASSPIGTGGIKSYEQYF.